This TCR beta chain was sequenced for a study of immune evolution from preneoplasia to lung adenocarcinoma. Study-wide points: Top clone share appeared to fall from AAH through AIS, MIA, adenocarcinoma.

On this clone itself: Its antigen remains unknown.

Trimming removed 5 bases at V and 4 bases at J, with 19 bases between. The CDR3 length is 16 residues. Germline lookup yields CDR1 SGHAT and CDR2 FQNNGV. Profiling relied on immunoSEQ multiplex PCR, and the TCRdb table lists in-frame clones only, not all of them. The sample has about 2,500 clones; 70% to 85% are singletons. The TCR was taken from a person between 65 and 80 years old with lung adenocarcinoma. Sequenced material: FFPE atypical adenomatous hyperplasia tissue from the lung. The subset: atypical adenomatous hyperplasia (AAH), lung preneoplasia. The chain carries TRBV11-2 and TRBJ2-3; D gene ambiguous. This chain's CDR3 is CASSQESQGPSDTQYF. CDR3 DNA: TGTGCCAGCAGCCAGGAGTCCCAAGGACCCTCAGATACGCAGTATTTT.